This T cell receptor (beta chain) was retrieved from a study of Graves' ophthalmopathy and Graves' hyperthyroidism listed by TCRdb under 2018. About the investigation overall: Peripheral blood was collected at initial diagnosis, prior to any treatment. The study used TCR beta repertoire signatures to distinguish Graves' ophthalmopathy from Graves' hyperthyroidism and to predict progression to ophthalmopathy. For independent validation, a separate cohort was made up of approximately 18 hyperthyroidism patients plus 17 patients who later progressed from hyperthyroidism to ophthalmopathy. In more than five hyperthyroidism patients, T-cell repertoires of thyroid tissue and blood were compared. To explore V-J signatures that distinguish ophthalmopathy from hyperthyroidism, a discovery set of around 100 patients was enrolled, made up of 43 with ophthalmopathy and fewer than 60 with stable hyperthyroidism. In total, around 140 blood samples were TCR-sequenced: fewer than 50 ophthalmopathy, 75 hyperthyroidism and roughly 17 hyperthyroidism-to-ophthalmopathy patients. The approximately 100 discovery patients were randomly divided into training and test sets at a 7:3 ratio. After sampling, hyperthyroidism patients received methimazole starting at 30 mg daily, and ophthalmopathy patients received high-dose intravenous methylprednisolone. Broader findings and caveats from the paper: No statistical method was used to set the sample size in advance, and the investigators knew which group each participant was assigned to. Most expanded thyroid clonotypes with frequency above 0.001 were also detected in blood, suggesting blood repertoires may reflect the thyroid immune response. Ophthalmopathy was separated from stable hyperthyroidism by the 13-signature model with more than 85% sensitivity and about 81% specificity in cross-validation and with 80%/75% in the test set. In validation, the model predicted ophthalmopathy progression with about 71% sensitivity and approximately 72% specificity; more than ten predicted patients were CT-confirmed with GO in a median of about 7.1 months.

For repertoire sequencing, TCR beta CDR3 regions were amplified from RNA transcripts. HTBI primers and the Qiagen OneStep RT-PCR kit were used in a first-round RT-PCR, which was followed by a second-round multiplex PCR, size selection and purification. Sequencing of the libraries was carried out on an Illumina HiSeq2000 in paired-end mode with 100 bp reads. Turning to the authors' computational methods: SOAPnuke was used to process the reads, removing any read that contained adapters or uncalled bases, had a mean Phred below 15, or lacked an exact match to the constant primer or identifier. COPE v1.2.5 was used to merge the high-quality paired reads. Unique nucleotide sequences were defined as clonotypes and aligned to IMGT TRB V, D and J references using MiTCR v1.1. The analysis was limited to V-J combinations with a frequency above 0.0001, which together covered 99% to 99.2% of the repertoires. For each V-J combination, a TCR clonal expansion and chaos score was defined as the ratio of F50 clonal expansion to chaos observed in the TCRdist matrix. Welch's t-statistics and random forest were used to reduce the features to about a dozen V-J combinations, which were then used as input to a naive Bayes classifier. The Morisita-Horn index was used to measure how similar the thyroid and blood repertoires were. The public sequencing data were trimmed at Q25 with fastp and processed into clonotypes with MiXCR by TCRdb, which kept only in-frame beta chains. Every entry covers one CDR3 protein and lists the most common genes and DNA from its rows. The V and J calls follow TCRdb's processing rather than the paper's. Here the sample has roughly 610,000 distinct CDR3 sequences; about 20% occur a single time. Clones ranked in the top ten supply around 6.9% of the sample.

Reading the germline V gene gives CDR1 SQVTM and CDR2 ANQGSEA. The CDR3 contains 16 residues, cysteine and phenylalanine counted. Just the 48-base CDR3 DNA is kept, in frame starting at base 1. The junction shows trimming of 3 bases on V and 2 bases on J, plus 19 bases between the germline ends. This clonotype was seen ten or more times. Its antigen has not been determined. The record has no base qualities; no much larger clone is one base away. Hyperthyroidism was defined as stable when no progression to ophthalmopathy occurred within 18 months of follow-up. Patients with hyperthyroidism were aged 18 to 65 years, had been newly diagnosed, and had a disease duration of less than 2 months. Anyone with other autoimmune diseases, uncontrolled infections, pregnancy or lactation was excluded from the study. Clinical symptoms, serum thyroxine, TRAb, thyroid ultrasound and orbital computed tomography formed the basis of the diagnosis. Ficoll-Paque density gradient centrifugation was used to isolate PBMCs from around 10 ml of fresh peripheral blood. Total RNA was extracted using Trizol reagent, and RNA quality was checked on an Agilent 2100 Bioanalyzer.

Sequenced sample: peripheral blood. The chain uses TRBV29-1 and TRBJ1-2; the D segment could be TRBD1, given 5 matching bases. This TCR derives from a woman between 18 and 30 years old with stable Graves' hyperthyroidism. Some clones in this sample may be carry-over from other donors' samples. Donor details come from another sample of the same person, matched by shared clones. The CDR3 sequence is CSVEGSAGQENYGYTF. The nucleotide sequence reads TGCAGCGTTGAGGGGTCGGCAGGGCAGGAAAACTATGGCTACACCTTC.